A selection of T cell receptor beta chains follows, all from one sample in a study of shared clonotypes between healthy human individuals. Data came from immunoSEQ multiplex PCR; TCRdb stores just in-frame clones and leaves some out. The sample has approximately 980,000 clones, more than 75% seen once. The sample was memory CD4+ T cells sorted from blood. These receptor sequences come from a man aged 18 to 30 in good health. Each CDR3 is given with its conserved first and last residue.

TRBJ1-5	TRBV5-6	CASSLRKNSINQPQHF
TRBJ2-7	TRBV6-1	CASSPGPASHEQYF
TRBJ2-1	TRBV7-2	CASSYDWGEQFF
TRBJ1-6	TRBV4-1	CASSQATRNTYNSPFHF
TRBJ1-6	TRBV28	CASAGGFNSPLHF
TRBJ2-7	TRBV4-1	CASRQGTGRTYEQYF
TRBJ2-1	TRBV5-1	CASSEGTSGRPAFF
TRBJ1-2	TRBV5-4	CASSQPGTAYGYTF
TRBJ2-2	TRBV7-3	CASSPGFTGTGELFF
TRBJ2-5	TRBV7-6	CASSRLAGNQETQYF
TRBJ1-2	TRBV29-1	CSVDGQGGGYTF
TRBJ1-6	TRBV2	CASRGEGSSNSPLHF
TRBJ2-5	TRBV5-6	CASSLPASSQETQYF
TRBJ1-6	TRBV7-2	CASSPRRGPNSPLHF
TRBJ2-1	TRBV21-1	CASSTRTSGASSYNEQFF
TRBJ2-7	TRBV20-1	CSASKTGEQYF
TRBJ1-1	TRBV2	CASSEIRGSYTEAFF
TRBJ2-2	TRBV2	CASRILAGGLGELFF
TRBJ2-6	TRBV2	CASRLLTGFGANVLTF
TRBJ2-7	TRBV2	CASTQGLGPVYEQYF
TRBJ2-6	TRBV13	CASSLAGANVLTF
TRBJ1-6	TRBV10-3	CAISDSGTNSPLHF
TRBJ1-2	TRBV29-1	CSVDDRPGYGYTF
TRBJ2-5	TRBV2	CASTRGLAGETQYF
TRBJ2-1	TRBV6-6	CASSYGAERNEQFF